This record covers a single TCR beta chain. This entry belongs to a study of blood T cell repertoires in COVID-19. Overall study: Whether acute or convalescent, the COVID-19 samples came from the United States, Italy and Spain.

CDR3 length equals 12 residues. Germline CDR1 is KGHSH and CDR2 is LQKENI. Losses at the gene ends were 4 bases for V and 8 bases for J; bases not matched to a gene: 4. Two negative PCRs, clearance, or symptom resolution characterized the recovered Cohort 3 donors. Per the original methods: Amplification of reference gene primers provided the estimated nucleated cell counts. Only in-frame clones appear in the TCRdb table, and some are missing; sequencing was by immunoSEQ multiplex PCR. That table furnishes V, J and clone size, whereas the DNA furnished D and trimming. The sample comprises 200,000 or so clones, more than 65% of which are singletons, and 7.5% rests with the top ten.

This receptor was taken from a man in his forties who had recovered from COVID-19. V and J are TRBV18 and TRBJ1-2; TRBD1 matches at 7 bases. Source material: PBMCs or T cells enriched from blood (not recorded which). The CDR3 protein is CASSLGGLGYTF. The DNA for the CDR3 is TGTGCCAGCTCACTAGGGGGCCTGGGCTACACCTTC.